One and the same sample provided the 6 T cell receptor beta chains below, sequenced in a study of T cells in Graves' hyperthyroidism and ophthalmopathy. There were TCR beta CDR3 regions amplified from RNA transcripts. TCR CDR3 underwent first-round RT-PCR with the HTBI primer set. TCRdb passed the multiplex PCR reads through MiXCR, listing each CDR3 protein once. This sample has about 570,000 distinct CDR3 sequences, with just over 45% found just once. The sequencing sample was made of peripheral blood or thyroid tissue (not recorded which). The receptor set was obtained from an adult woman with Graves' disease, either hyperthyroidism or ophthalmopathy (not recorded which).

This sequence joins TRBV29-1 and TRBJ1-2; D unclear. Germline V gene data show CDR1 as SQVTM and CDR2 as ANQGSEA. Between the trimmed V and J ends, which lost 0 bases and 3 bases, there was a span of 11 bases. The CDR3 spans 14 residues. CDR3 sequence: CSVEEPRVHYGYTF. For the CDR3, the DNA is TGCAGCGTTGAAGAGCCAAGGGTACACTATGGCTACACCTTC.

The rearrangement joins TRBV12-3 or TRBV12-4 to TRBJ2-5, with 11 bases that match TRBD2. The CDR3 totals 15 residues. V was clipped by 7 bases and J by 5 bases; unmatched bases: 9. The chain's CDR3 is CASNVGLADGETQYF. CDR3 coding DNA: TGTGCCAGCAATGTGGGACTAGCGGATGGTGAGACCCAGTACTTC.

In its sample, this clonotype was seen a few times. The chain couples TRBV10-3 to TRBJ1-1; D gene uncertain. Germline CDR1 and CDR2: ENHRY and SYGVKD. V was trimmed by 9 bases and J by 10 bases, leaving 18 bases between them. The CDR3 is 12 residues long. The CDR3 nucleotides are TGTGCCATTCAGCAGCCGGGAACCCGAGCTTTCTTT. As protein: CAIQQPGTRAFF.

This clonotype was seen ten or more times. The rearrangement links TRBV9 to TRBJ1-4, with D possibly TRBD1 on 6 matching bases. Germline assignment: CDR1 SGDLS and CDR2 YYNGEE. Trimming left V 0 bases short and J 3 bases short, with 9 bases between. CDR3 length: 15 amino acids. Here the CDR3 DNA reads TGTGCCAGCAGCGTAGCTACAGGGTCTAATGAAAAACTGTTTTTT. It yields the protein CASSVATGSNEKLFF.

The J gene is TRBJ1-6, the V gene TRBV2, with 8 bases lining up with TRBD1. Germline V gene data show CDR1 as SNHLY and CDR2 as FYNNEI. The ends lost 8 bases at V and 5 bases at J; junction bases unmatched: 5. The CDR3 contains 14 residues. The CDR3 loop reads CASVTGQDNSPLHF. CDR3 in DNA: TGTGCCAGCGTAACGGGACAGGATAATTCACCCCTCCACTTT.

This clonotype was seen more than once but under ten times. This sequence joins TRBV12-3 or TRBV12-4 and TRBJ2-1; TRBD1 might be the D (6 bases). V lost 2 bases, J lost 9 bases, and 8 bases lay in between. This CDR3 contains 12 residues. CDR3 sequence: CASSLMGAEQFF. The CDR3 DNA reads as TGTGCCAGCAGTTTAATGGGGGCTGAGCAGTTCTTC.